The entry below describes one TCR beta chain. Its antigen target is currently unknown. No much larger clonotype is one base removed from it; base qualities were not supplied. Collaborating institutions collected whole blood in K2EDTA tubes following their own protocols. For TCRbeta analysis, collaborators shipped samples as frozen whole blood, isolated PBMCs, or DNA extracted from either of those sample types. From the cysteine up to the phenylalanine, the CDR3 has a length of 14 residues. Only the CDR3 region is kept as DNA, spanning 42 bases read in frame from base 1. The germline V gene (reference sequence) gives CDR1 as LNHDA and CDR2 as SQIVND. The germline ends are 9 bases apart after V is trimmed by 5 bases and J by 2 bases. This specimen belongs to a study of blood T cell repertoires in COVID-19 (dated by TCRdb to the early 2020s). Looking at the study overall: Samples covering the acute and convalescent phases of COVID-19 were provided by collaborators in the United States, Italy and Spain. The dataset comprised deeply sampled blood TCRbeta repertoires from subjects exposed to, actively infected with, or recovered from COVID-19. Samples came from the ongoing ImmuneRACE study (first 160 participants) plus 1,254 subjects from 6 global collaborators. A de-identified subject ID, COVID-19 status, age in years and sex were almost always included in the sample metadata. Where available, HLA class I and class II types were obtained from metadata supplied by the sample provider rather than from assay-based typing. A freely available public database, intended as a resource for researchers studying the immune response to SARS-CoV-2, is where the repertoires were released. The prospective study material was composed of cDNA or gDNA derived from T cells, B-cell-depleted T cells, or PBMCs. The investigation overall reported the following: The amount of clinical and demographic metadata varied by source and participant and was provided uncurated.

The immunoSEQ Assay, a bias-controlled multiplex PCR, was used to amplify TCRbeta CDR3 regions from genomic DNA. The authors processed their data as follows. The number of nucleated cells in each sample was estimated from the amplification of reference gene primers within the assay. To quantify the absolute abundance of each unique TCRbeta CDR3 rearrangement, sequence reads were collapsed and filtered. For each sample, productive Simpson clonality was calculated by taking the square root of Simpson's diversity index across productive rearrangements. TCRdb retrieved this table from immuneACCESS and kept in-frame rearrangements only. Not all clones are present; in checked studies, unresolved V genes account for under half, and no reason is known for the remainder. That table furnishes V, J and clone size, whereas the DNA furnished D and trimming. The sample table lists 80,000 to 100,000 clones, about 84% of them with a count of one. Less than 4.5% of the sample goes to the ten largest clones.

The chain is encoded by TRBV19 joined to TRBJ2-2, and TRBD1 may be the D gene, going by 5 matching bases. The sample comprised peripheral blood. The source is a man between 60 and 75 years old with acute or convalescent COVID-19. The CDR3 region reads CASSSRTNTGELFF. The DNA sequence is given as TGTGCCAGTAGTTCGCGGACAAACACCGGGGAGCTGTTTTTT.